This T cell receptor beta chain was profiled in a study of a mutant IDH1 vaccine in newly diagnosed glioma (dated by TCRdb to the early 2020s). About the study as a whole: Patients were given eight vaccinations, in weeks 1, 3, 5, 7, 11, 15, 19 and 23, which matched visits V03 through V10. Vaccination started 4-6 weeks after radiotherapy alone, or was given together with temozolomide cycles in the groups whose treatment included chemotherapy. Of the approximately 30 treated patients, approximately 62% were male and about 40% were female, and the mean age was 40.4 years. Prior to enrollment, standard therapy consisting of radiotherapy alone, temozolomide alone, or radiochemotherapy with temozolomide had been administered to patients, with the combination being received by most patients. Six visits were used for peripheral blood collection: V03 (baseline), V05, V07, V10, V12 and V13. For exploratory analyses, longitudinal TCRB deep sequencing was carried out in roughly 23 treated patients wherever samples were available.

Per the germline V gene, SGHRS is the CDR1 and YFSETQ is the CDR2. From cysteine to phenylalanine, the CDR3 is 15 amino acids long. The entry retains the CDR3 DNA only, 45 bases that are in frame from base 1. At the junction V is shortened by 4 bases and J by 7 bases; bases outside the gene matches: 10. Library preparation employed the immunoSEQ multiplex PCR assay. Rearranged TCR beta chain sequences were amplified using the hsTCRB Kit according to the manufacturer's protocol. Sequencing of TCRB libraries was carried out on an Illumina MiSeq. On the study's bioinformatics: The proprietary platform of the kit vendor was used for demultiplexing, trimming and gene mapping. TCRdb's version of the immuneACCESS table is confined to in-frame rearrangements and falls short of the full clone set. An unresolved V gene accounts for under half of the shortfall where checked; the remainder is of unknown origin. The DNA gave D and trimming, while V, J and clone size come from that table. The sample profile shows 34,000 or so clones; roughly 78% of them were found once. The top ten hold about 24% of the sample.

Regarding this clone: This clone's antigen is unknown. It has no much larger one-base neighbor in the sample; base qualities were not kept.

According to the study, the label for this sample's time point signals: week 11, during vaccination. Every vaccine dose consisted of 300 ug of a 20-mer mutant IDH1 peptide in Montanide, administered subcutaneously together with topical imiquimod. Donors had newly diagnosed WHO grade 3 or 4 IDH1-mutant astrocytomas with loss of nuclear ATRX. The samples were drawn from NOA16, a multicentre, single-arm, open-label phase I trial in Germany that tested a mutant IDH1 peptide vaccine in humans for the first time. Genomic DNA for TCRB sequencing was isolated from EDTA blood with the DNeasy Blood and Tissue Kit. The full study reports these points: The authors noted that analyses of patient blood samples could not be reproduced because of sample limitations. Pseudoprogression appeared unrelated to alterations in the top peripheral T cell clonotypes detected by TCRB sequencing. Vaccine-induced immune responses across multiple MHC alleles were detected in approximately 93% of patients. Selection of PBMC samples for TCRB deep sequencing was based on availability.

The chain was built from TRBV5-1 and TRBJ2-2, with TRBD2 matching 7 junction bases. Specimen: PBMCs, collected from a glioma patient whose treatment included an IDH1 peptide vaccine. The sequence was collected from a man in his thirties or forties with glioma. The DNA reads as follows: TGCGCCAGCAGCCCCGGGGCGGGGGACGGCGGGGAGCTGTTTTTT. Its protein reads: CASSPGAGDGGELFF. The entire variable domain, with the stretches around the CDR3 drawn from the reference TRBV5-1 and TRBJ2-2 proteins, is KAGVTQTPRYLIKTRGQQVTLSCSPISGHRSVSWYQQTPGQGLQFLFEYFSETQRNKGNFPGRFSGRQFSNSRSEMNVSTLELGDSALYLCASSPGAGDGGELFFGEGSRLTVL.